A selection of T cell receptor beta chains follows, all from one sample in a study of blood T cells in healthy people across ages. MiXCR, run by TCRdb on the 5' RACE reads, gives a single entry per CDR3 protein. The sample carries fewer than 2 million distinct CDR3 sequences, 35% to 50% recorded once. Specimen: blood. These receptor sequences come from a human donor in good health. Each CDR3 is given with its conserved first and last residue. D genes are given only for firm matches. Expanded clones get a size class; other rows say once, few or many, or leave the size out.

d_gene	abundance	v_gene	j_gene	CDR3aa	CDR3nt
-	few	TRBV4-2	TRBJ2-3	CASSQGEGTTQYF	TGTGCCAGCAGCCAAGGAGAAGGTACTACGCAGTATTTT
TRBD1	-	TRBV12-5	TRBJ1-2	CASGIPGQGCGYTF	TGTGCTAGTGGGATCCCCGGACAGGGATGTGGCTACACCTTC
-	-	TRBV5-1	TRBJ1-1	CASSLSPGGGTEAFF	TGCGCCAGCAGCTTGTCCCCAGGTGGTGGAACTGAAGCTTTCTTT
TRBD1	-	TRBV28	TRBJ2-7	CASSPDRQGGQYF	TGTGCCAGCAGCCCGGACAGGCAGGGCGGGCAGTACTTC
-	few	TRBV10-3	TRBJ1-1	CAISEGTNTEAFF	TGTGCCATCAGTGAGGGCACGAACACTGAAGCTTTCTTT
TRBD2	-	TRBV9	TRBJ2-5	CASSVGAGGIDEQYF	TGTGCCAGCAGCGTAGGGGCGGGGGGTATTGATGAGCAGTACTTC
-	-	TRBV14	TRBJ2-1	CASSQLGAAYNEQFF	TGTGCCAGCAGCCAATTGGGGGCCGCCTACAATGAGCAGTTCTTC
-	few	TRBV7-9	TRBJ2-3	CASSLIPGLGTQYF	TGTGCCAGCAGCTTAATTCCCGGATTGGGTACGCAGTATTTT
-	-	TRBV29-1	TRBJ2-3	CSVVTRGPPDTQYF	TGCAGCGTTGTAACCAGGGGCCCCCCAGATACGCAGTATTTT
-	-	TRBV10-3	TRBJ2-3	CATLDFSDTRYF	TGTGCCACTCTGGACTTCTCAGATACGCGGTATTTT
TRBD1	-	TRBV20-1	TRBJ2-7	CSARDRGTGGSEQYF	TGCAGTGCTAGAGATCGTGGGACAGGGGGATCCGAGCAGTACTTC
TRBD2	-	TRBV20-1	TRBJ2-3	CSASSAGGPTDTQYF	TGCAGTGCTAGCTCGGCGGGGGGGCCGACAGATACGCAGTATTTT
-	-	TRBV5-1	TRBJ1-2	CASSPWGENYGYTF	TGCGCCAGCAGCCCCTGGGGGGAGAACTATGGCTACACCTTC
TRBD2	-	TRBV20-1	TRBJ2-3	CSARAMGVAGGYTQYF	TGCAGTGCTAGAGCAATGGGAGTAGCGGGGGGTTATACGCAGTATTTT
TRBD1	-	TRBV7-6	TRBJ1-1	CASSGKDRLNTEAFF	TGTGCCAGCAGCGGAAAGGACAGGTTGAACACTGAAGCTTTCTTT
TRBD1	-	TRBV24-1	TRBJ2-7	CATSDPGQGASEQYF	TGTGCCACCAGTGACCCGGGACAGGGGGCCAGCGAGCAGTACTTC
-	few	TRBV6-6	TRBJ1-4	CASSYSGLVRPGEKLFF	TGTGCCAGCAGTTACTCAGGTTTGGTCAGGCCAGGTGAAAAACTGTTTTTT
TRBD1	-	TRBV20-1	TRBJ1-1	CSAYRTGDYGAFF	TGCAGTGCGTACCGGACAGGGGATTATGGAGCTTTCTTT
-	-	TRBV5-1	TRBJ2-7	CASEPGHTYEQYF	TGCGCCAGCGAGCCAGGACATACCTACGAGCAGTACTTC
-	-	TRBV28	TRBJ2-1	CASIRSSYNEQFF	TGTGCCAGCATCCGGAGCTCCTACAATGAGCAGTTCTTC
-	few	TRBV20-1	TRBJ2-1	CSAREVGGPYNEQFF	TGCAGTGCTAGAGAGGTGGGGGGGCCCTACAATGAGCAGTTCTTC
-	few	TRBV9	TRBJ1-2	CASSVSGQTLSSVRGGYTF	TGTGCCAGCAGCGTATCAGGACAGACCCTTTCGTCGGTCAGAGGTGGCTACACCTTC
-	-	TRBV5-8	TRBJ2-5	CASSLSANRETQYF	TGTGCCAGCAGCCTATCTGCCAACCGGGAGACCCAGTACTTC
TRBD1	few	TRBV28	TRBJ2-7	CASRSGQGIEQYF	TGTGCCAGCAGGTCGGGACAGGGAATCGAGCAGTACTTC